Presented here are 5 T cell receptor beta chains from one specimen sequenced in a study of neurological immune-mediated disorders. Using its own MiXCR run on the 5' RACE reads, TCRdb lists one record per CDR3 protein. Counted here are more than 25,000 distinct CDR3 sequences, 9% to 13% occurring once; the ten biggest clones make up about 6%. The sample comprised PBMCs. These receptors were collected from a woman aged 55-75 years in good health.

This clonotype was seen ten or more times. The chain links TRBV5-6 to TRBJ2-1; unclear D gene. The V end was cut by 1 base, the J end by 5 bases, with 16 bases between. CDR3 length equals 16 residues. Looked up from germline, CDR1 is SGHDT and CDR2 is YYEEEE. The CDR3 DNA is TGTGCCAGCAGCTTGCGGCGGCGTGGATCCAACAATGAGCAGTTCTTC. Its translation: CASSLRRRGSNNEQFF.

In this sample, this clonotype turned up many times. V usage is TRBV7-6 and J usage is TRBJ2-5; the match to TRBD2 covers 9 bases. The trim removed 3 bases at V and 0 bases at J, leaving 8 bases unmatched. Germline lookup yields CDR1 SGHVS and CDR2 FNYEAQ. This CDR3 spans 17 amino acids. DNA of the CDR3: TGTGCCAGCAGCTTCTACCCTAGCGGGACTTACCAAGAGACCCAGTACTTC. It codes for CASSFYPSGTYQETQYF.

At least ten counts were recorded for this clonotype. The chain has TRBV20-1 and TRBJ2-7; no reliable D call. The V gene lost 6 bases and the J gene lost 0 bases, with 12 bases spanning the gap. The germline V gene has CDR1 DFQATT and CDR2 SNEGSKA (reference sequence). This CDR3 contains 13 residues. The CDR3 is CSAAEQSSYEQYF. In DNA, the CDR3 is TGCAGTGCCGCCGAGCAGAGCTCCTACGAGCAGTACTTC.

This clonotype was observed many times. The V and J genes are TRBV7-8 and TRBJ2-3; 10 bases match TRBD2. CDR3 size: 15 residues. V shed 6 bases, J shed 6 bases, and the junction held 9 bases outside the gene matches. Looked up from germline, CDR1 is SGHVS and CDR2 is FQNEAQ. The CDR3 coding sequence is TGTGCCAGCAGATCTAGCGGGGGTCGGCGGGATACGCAGTATTTT. This codes for CASRSSGGRRDTQYF.

The table lists this clonotype with many counts. The chain couples TRBV6-1 to TRBJ2-1; D gene uncertain. Per germline, CDR1 MNHNS and CDR2 SASEGT. V was shortened by 0 bases and J by 4 bases, with 13 bases between the two germline ends. CDR3 length equals 16 residues. In nucleotides, the CDR3 is TGTGCCAGCAGTGAAGCTATCTCTGACCCGTACAATGAGCAGTTCTTC. Translation gives CASSEAISDPYNEQFF.